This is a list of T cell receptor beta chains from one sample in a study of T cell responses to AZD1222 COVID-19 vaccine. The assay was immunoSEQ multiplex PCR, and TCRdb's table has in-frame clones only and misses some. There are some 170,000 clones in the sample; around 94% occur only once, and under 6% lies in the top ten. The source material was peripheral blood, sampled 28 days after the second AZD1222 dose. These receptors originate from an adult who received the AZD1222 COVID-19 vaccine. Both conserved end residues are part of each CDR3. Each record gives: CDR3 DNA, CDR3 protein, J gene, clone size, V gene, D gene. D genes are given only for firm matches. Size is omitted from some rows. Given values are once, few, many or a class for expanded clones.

CDR3nt: TGTGCCAGCAGCGTAGGGGACAGGGGGTATAATTCACCCCTCCACTTT
CDR3aa: CASSVGDRGYNSPLHF
j_gene: TRBJ1-6
abundance: few
v_gene: TRBV9
d_gene: TRBD1

CDR3nt: TGTGCCACCACAGGGGCCGTGGGGGACACTGAAGCTTTCTTT
CDR3aa: CATTGAVGDTEAFF
j_gene: TRBJ1-1
abundance: few
v_gene: TRBV18
d_gene: TRBD1

CDR3nt: TGTGCTAGTGCCAATGGGACAGTCCTCCAAGAGACCCAGTACTTC
CDR3aa: CASANGTVLQETQYF
j_gene: TRBJ2-5
abundance: NA
v_gene: TRBV12-5
d_gene: TRBD1

CDR3nt: TGTGCCAGCGGGGGGGACTGGGTGGTATATCAGCCCCAGCATTTT
CDR3aa: CASGGDWVVYQPQHF
j_gene: TRBJ1-5
abundance: NA
v_gene: TRBV6-5
d_gene: NA

CDR3nt: TGCGCCAGCAGCTTCGGAGGCGGAGGGACAGATACGCAGTATTTT
CDR3aa: CASSFGGGGTDTQYF
j_gene: TRBJ2-3
abundance: NA
v_gene: TRBV5-1
d_gene: NA

CDR3nt: TGTGCCAGCAGCTTGTATAGCGGTCCGGGGACCCAGTACTTC
CDR3aa: CASSLYSGPGTQYF
j_gene: TRBJ2-5
abundance: NA
v_gene: TRBV5-4
d_gene: NA

CDR3nt: TGTGCCAGCTCACCAAGACAGGGGGCGCCTCCCAATGAGCAGTTCTTC
CDR3aa: CASSPRQGAPPNEQFF
j_gene: TRBJ2-1
abundance: NA
v_gene: TRBV18
d_gene: TRBD1

CDR3nt: TGTGCCAGCAGCTCCCAGAACTCCTACGAGCAGTACTTC
CDR3aa: CASSSQNSYEQYF
j_gene: TRBJ2-7
abundance: NA
v_gene: TRBV6-5
d_gene: NA

CDR3nt: TGCGCCAGCAGAAGCGGGACCCCATCCACCGGGGAGCTGTTTTTT
CDR3aa: CASRSGTPSTGELFF
j_gene: TRBJ2-2
abundance: NA
v_gene: TRBV5-1
d_gene: TRBD2

CDR3nt: TGCAGCGTGAGAGGGGTCAATGAGCAGTTCTTC
CDR3aa: CSVRGVNEQFF
j_gene: TRBJ2-1
abundance: NA
v_gene: TRBV29-1
d_gene: NA

CDR3nt: TGCGCCAGCAGCCAAGAAACACTCTCTGGAAACACCATATATTTT
CDR3aa: CASSQETLSGNTIYF
j_gene: TRBJ1-3
abundance: NA
v_gene: TRBV4-1
d_gene: NA

CDR3nt: TGTGCCAGCAGCTCGGTAGATACGCAGTATTTT
CDR3aa: CASSSVDTQYF
j_gene: TRBJ2-3
abundance: NA
v_gene: TRBV5-4
d_gene: NA

CDR3nt: TGTGCCAGCAGCCATCCGCAGGGGGGGCTTAATGAAAAACTGTTTTTT
CDR3aa: CASSHPQGGLNEKLFF
j_gene: TRBJ1-4
abundance: NA
v_gene: TRBV4-2
d_gene: TRBD1

CDR3nt: TGTGCCAGCAGCCCCGACCGCGCAACCGAAGCTTTCTTT
CDR3aa: CASSPDRATEAFF
j_gene: TRBJ1-1
abundance: NA
v_gene: TRBV11-2
d_gene: NA

CDR3nt: TGTGCCAGCTCACCATGGGAAGGGAATCGGGACATTCAGTACTTC
CDR3aa: CASSPWEGNRDIQYF
j_gene: TRBJ2-4
abundance: NA
v_gene: TRBV18
d_gene: NA

CDR3nt: TGCGCCAGCAGCCAAGATCAGGGTTTCTACAATGAGCAGTTCTTC
CDR3aa: CASSQDQGFYNEQFF
j_gene: TRBJ2-1
abundance: NA
v_gene: TRBV4-1
d_gene: NA

CDR3nt: TGTGCCAGCAGCCGTTTAGCTGAAGCTTTCTTT
CDR3aa: CASSRLAEAFF
j_gene: TRBJ1-1
abundance: few
v_gene: TRBV6-2/TRBV6-3
d_gene: NA

CDR3nt: TGTGCCAGCAGTTTAACTAGCGGGAGAAGGCAGTTCTTC
CDR3aa: CASSLTSGRRQFF
j_gene: TRBJ2-1
abundance: few
v_gene: TRBV25-1
d_gene: TRBD2

CDR3nt: TGTGCCAGCAGTTTTCGCCCGGGGAGCGGGAGGCCGAGCTCCTACGAGCAGTACTTC
CDR3aa: CASSFRPGSGRPSSYEQYF
j_gene: TRBJ2-7
abundance: NA
v_gene: TRBV6-2/TRBV6-3
d_gene: TRBD2

CDR3nt: TGTGCCACCAGCAGATCGAGAGGGGGCGGGAGGGCCGTTACGCAGTATTTT
CDR3aa: CATSRSRGGGRAVTQYF
j_gene: TRBJ2-3
abundance: NA
v_gene: TRBV15
d_gene: TRBD2

CDR3nt: TGTGCCAGCACCCCGGGTCAAGCCAGGGGCTACACCTTC
CDR3aa: CASTPGQARGYTF
j_gene: TRBJ1-2
abundance: NA
v_gene: TRBV6-5
d_gene: NA

CDR3nt: TGTGCCAGCAGCCCACAAGCGGGAGGACTAAACAATGAGCAGTTCTTC
CDR3aa: CASSPQAGGLNNEQFF
j_gene: TRBJ2-1
abundance: NA
v_gene: TRBV7-9
d_gene: TRBD2

CDR3nt: TGTGCCTGGAAAGGTCGTCGGGAGGATAACGAGCAGTACTTC
CDR3aa: CAWKGRREDNEQYF
j_gene: TRBJ2-7
abundance: NA
v_gene: TRBV30
d_gene: TRBD2

CDR3nt: TGTGCCAGCAGTTTAACCCAGGGAAGCAATCAGCCCCAGCATTTT
CDR3aa: CASSLTQGSNQPQHF
j_gene: TRBJ1-5
abundance: few
v_gene: TRBV28
d_gene: NA

CDR3nt: TGTGCCAGCAGCTTGGTTTCAGGGAGGACTTACGAGCAGTACTTC
CDR3aa: CASSLVSGRTYEQYF
j_gene: TRBJ2-7
abundance: NA
v_gene: TRBV5-4
d_gene: NA

CDR3nt: TGCGCCAGCACCCTCGATTTCTCGACTTGGACGTCCTACGAGCAGTACTTC
CDR3aa: CASTLDFSTWTSYEQYF
j_gene: TRBJ2-7
abundance: NA
v_gene: TRBV5-1
d_gene: NA

CDR3nt: TGTGCCAGCAGCTTAGCGCGACAGGGGCCCTACGAGCAGTACTTC
CDR3aa: CASSLARQGPYEQYF
j_gene: TRBJ2-7
abundance: NA
v_gene: TRBV7-6
d_gene: TRBD1

CDR3nt: TGTGCCAGCAGTGCTACGAAAAACACTGAAGCTTTCTTT
CDR3aa: CASSATKNTEAFF
j_gene: TRBJ1-1
abundance: NA
v_gene: TRBV27
d_gene: NA